A selection of T cell receptor beta chains follows, all from one sample in a study of blood T cell repertoires in COVID-19. Generated by immunoSEQ multiplex PCR, the TCRdb table keeps only in-frame clones and is missing some. The sample has roughly 150,000 clones; roughly 80% are singletons. The sample was peripheral blood. These receptors were obtained from a woman of 80 years or more with COVID-19, enrolled during active disease. CDR3s include the opening cysteine and the closing phenylalanine or tryptophan. Fields, in order: D gene, V gene, J gene, clone size, CDR3 DNA, CDR3 protein. D genes are given only for firm matches. Clone size is shown for a subset of rows, as once, few, many or a class of expanded clone.

>TRBD2|TRBV27|TRBJ2-1|NA
TGTGCCAGCAGTTTTATAGCGGGACACAATGAGCAGTTCTTC
CASSFIAGHNEQFF
>NA|TRBV3-1/TRBV3-2|TRBJ1-3|NA
TGTGCCAGCAGGTCGAGGGCTGGAAACACCATATATTTT
CASRSRAGNTIYF
>TRBD1|TRBV9|TRBJ1-2|NA
TGTGCCAGCAGCGCCCGGACAGGGACCGGCTACACCTTC
CASSARTGTGYTF
>TRBD1|TRBV10-2|TRBJ1-2|NA
TGCGCCAGCACCCAAGGACAGGTCTATGGCTACACCTTC
CASTQGQVYGYTF
>NA|TRBV24-1|TRBJ1-2|NA
TGTGCCACCAGTGATCGAGAGGATGGCTACACCTTC
CATSDREDGYTF
>TRBD2|TRBV5-1|TRBJ2-1|NA
TGCGCCAGCAGCCCCCGCCCTCGGGGGGACAATGAGCAGTTCTTC
CASSPRPRGDNEQFF
>TRBD1|TRBV29-1|TRBJ2-6|NA
TGCAGCGTCCAGACAGGGGGCTCTGGGGCCAACGTCCTGACTTTC
CSVQTGGSGANVLTF
>TRBD1|TRBV5-4|TRBJ2-3|NA
TGTGCCAGCAGCCTGGGGGACAGGGGCACAGATACGCAGTATTTT
CASSLGDRGTDTQYF
>NA|TRBV5-6|TRBJ1-1|NA
TGTGCCAGCAGCTCGACAGTGTCGAACACTGAAGCTTTCTTT
CASSSTVSNTEAFF
>NA|TRBV27|TRBJ2-1|once
TGTGCCAGCAGTTTGCGGACAGACAATGAGCAGTTCTTC
CASSLRTDNEQFF
>TRBD2|TRBV5-1|TRBJ2-1|NA
TGCGCCAGCAGCTTGGAACTAGCGGCGATGGAGCAGTTCTTC
CASSLELAAMEQFF
>NA|TRBV27|TRBJ1-3|once
TGTGCCAGCAGAAAGGGGGGGGCTGGAAACACCATATATTTT
CASRKGGAGNTIYF
>NA|TRBV12-3/TRBV12-4|TRBJ1-5|once
TGTGCCAGCAGTTTAGGGCAGAATCAGCCCCAGCATTTT
CASSLGQNQPQHF
>TRBD2|TRBV2|TRBJ2-2|NA
TGTGCCATCGAGGGCCCCCGGTTCCGGGAGGGGGGAAACACCGGGGAGCTGTTTTTT
CAIEGPRFREGGNTGELFF
>TRBD1|TRBV14|TRBJ1-4|NA
TGTGCCAGCAGCCAAGCAACAGGGGAGCGTGAAAAACTGTTTTTT
CASSQATGEREKLFF
>NA|TRBV6-4|TRBJ2-2|NA
TGTGCCAGCAGTGAGGGACAAGTGTCCGGGGAGCTGTTTTTT
CASSEGQVSGELFF
>NA|TRBV27|TRBJ1-5|NA
TGTGCCAGCAGTTTTTGGGGAGATCAGCCCCAGCATTTT
CASSFWGDQPQHF
>TRBD2|TRBV4-1|TRBJ2-2|few
TGCGCCAGCAGCCGAGACAGTAGCGGGGGGGCAGGCACCGGGGAGCTGTTTTTT
CASSRDSSGGAGTGELFF
>NA|TRBV3-1/TRBV3-2|TRBJ1-1|NA
TGTGCCAGCAGCCAAGTTGGGGCAGACACTGAAGCTTTCTTT
CASSQVGADTEAFF
>NA|TRBV4-1|TRBJ2-7|NA
TGCGCCAGCAGCCAAGACAGGGCGATCCCCTACGAGCAGTACTTC
CASSQDRAIPYEQYF